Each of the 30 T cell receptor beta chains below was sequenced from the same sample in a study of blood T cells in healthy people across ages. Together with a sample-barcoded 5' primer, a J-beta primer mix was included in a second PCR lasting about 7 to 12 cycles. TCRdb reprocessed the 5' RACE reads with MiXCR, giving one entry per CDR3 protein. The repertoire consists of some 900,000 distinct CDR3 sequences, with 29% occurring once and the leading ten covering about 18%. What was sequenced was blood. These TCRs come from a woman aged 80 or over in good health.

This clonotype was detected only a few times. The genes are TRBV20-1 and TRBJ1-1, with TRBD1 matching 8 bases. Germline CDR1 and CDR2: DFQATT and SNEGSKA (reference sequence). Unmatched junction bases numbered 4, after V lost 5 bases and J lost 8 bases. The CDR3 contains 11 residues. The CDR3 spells CSARQGLEAFF. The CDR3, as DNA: TGCAGTGCTCGACAGGGGCTAGAAGCTTTCTTT.

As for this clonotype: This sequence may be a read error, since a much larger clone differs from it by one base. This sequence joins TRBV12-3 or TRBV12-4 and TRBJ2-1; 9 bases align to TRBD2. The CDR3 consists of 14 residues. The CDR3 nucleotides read TGTGTCAGCAGTTCTGGACTAGCGAGTCATGAGCAGTTCTTC. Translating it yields CVSSSGLASHEQFF.

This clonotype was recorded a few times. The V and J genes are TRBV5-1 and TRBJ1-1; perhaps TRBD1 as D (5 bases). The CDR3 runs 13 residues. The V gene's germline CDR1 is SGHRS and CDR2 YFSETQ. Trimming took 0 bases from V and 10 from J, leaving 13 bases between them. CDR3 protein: CASSLESYGGAFF. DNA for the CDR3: TGCGCCAGCAGCTTGGAAAGCTATGGGGGAGCTTTCTTT.

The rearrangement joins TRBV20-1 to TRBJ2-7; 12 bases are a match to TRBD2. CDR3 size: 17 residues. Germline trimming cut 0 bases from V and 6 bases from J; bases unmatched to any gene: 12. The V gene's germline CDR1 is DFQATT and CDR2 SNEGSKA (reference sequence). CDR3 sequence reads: CSARDWASGGDAGEQYF. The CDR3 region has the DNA TGCAGTGCTAGAGACTGGGCTAGCGGGGGGGATGCTGGCGAGCAGTACTTC.

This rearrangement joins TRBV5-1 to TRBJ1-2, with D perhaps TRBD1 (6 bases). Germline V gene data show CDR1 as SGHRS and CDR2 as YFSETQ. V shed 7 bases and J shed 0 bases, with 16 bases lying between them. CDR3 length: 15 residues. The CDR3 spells CASGTQTGANYGYTF. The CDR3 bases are TGCGCCAGCGGAACCCAGACAGGAGCTAACTATGGCTACACCTTC.

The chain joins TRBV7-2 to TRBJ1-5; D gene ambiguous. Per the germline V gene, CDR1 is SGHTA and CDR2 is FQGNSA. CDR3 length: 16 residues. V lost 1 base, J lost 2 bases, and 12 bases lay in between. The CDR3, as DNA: TGTGCCAGCAGCTTAGAAGCCGGGCTGGGCAATCAGCCCCAGCATTTT. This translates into CASSLEAGLGNQPQHF.

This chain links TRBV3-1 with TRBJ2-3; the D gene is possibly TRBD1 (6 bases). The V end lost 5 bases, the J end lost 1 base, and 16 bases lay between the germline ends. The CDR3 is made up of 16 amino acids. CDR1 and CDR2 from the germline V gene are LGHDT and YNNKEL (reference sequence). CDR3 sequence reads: CASSLWTAYGTDTQYF. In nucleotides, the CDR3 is TGTGCCAGCAGCTTGTGGACAGCCTACGGCACAGATACGCAGTATTTT.

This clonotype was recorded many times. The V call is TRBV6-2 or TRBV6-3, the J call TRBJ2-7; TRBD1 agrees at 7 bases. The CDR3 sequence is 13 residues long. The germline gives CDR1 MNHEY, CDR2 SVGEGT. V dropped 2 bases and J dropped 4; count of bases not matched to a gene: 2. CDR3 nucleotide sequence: TGTGCCAGCAGTTACCCACAGGGGTACGAGCAGTACTTC. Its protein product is CASSYPQGYEQYF.

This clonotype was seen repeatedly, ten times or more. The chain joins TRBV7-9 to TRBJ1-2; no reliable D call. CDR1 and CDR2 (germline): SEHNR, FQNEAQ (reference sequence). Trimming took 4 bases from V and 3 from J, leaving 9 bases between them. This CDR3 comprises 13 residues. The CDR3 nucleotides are TGTGCCAGCAGCTACGAGGGATACTATGGCTACACCTTC. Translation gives CASSYEGYYGYTF.

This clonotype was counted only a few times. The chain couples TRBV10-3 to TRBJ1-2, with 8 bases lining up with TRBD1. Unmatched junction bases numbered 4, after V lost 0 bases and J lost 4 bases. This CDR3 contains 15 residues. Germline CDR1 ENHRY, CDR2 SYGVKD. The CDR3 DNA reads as TGTGCCATCAGTGAGTCGGGACAGGCCCGCTATGGCTACACCTTC. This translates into CAISESGQARYGYTF.

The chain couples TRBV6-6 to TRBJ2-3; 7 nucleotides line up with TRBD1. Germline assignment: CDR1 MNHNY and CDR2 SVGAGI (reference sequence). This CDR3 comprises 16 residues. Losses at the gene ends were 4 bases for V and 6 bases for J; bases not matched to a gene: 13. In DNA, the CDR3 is TGTGCCAGCAGTTGGAGACAGGGTGGTGGGCTGGATACGCAGTATTTT. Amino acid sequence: CASSWRQGGGLDTQYF.

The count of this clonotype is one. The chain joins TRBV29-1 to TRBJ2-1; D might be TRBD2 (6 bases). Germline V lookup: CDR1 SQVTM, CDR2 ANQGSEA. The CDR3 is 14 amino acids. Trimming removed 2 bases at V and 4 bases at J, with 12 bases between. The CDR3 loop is CSVESLRGYNEQFF. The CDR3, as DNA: TGCAGCGTTGAATCCCTCCGGGGGTACAATGAGCAGTTCTTC.

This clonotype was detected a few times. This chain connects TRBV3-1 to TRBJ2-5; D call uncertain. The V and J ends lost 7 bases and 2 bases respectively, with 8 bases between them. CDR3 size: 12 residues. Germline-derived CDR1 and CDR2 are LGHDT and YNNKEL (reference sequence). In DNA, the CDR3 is TGTGCCAGCATTACAGAACAAGAGACCCAGTACTTC. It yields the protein CASITEQETQYF.

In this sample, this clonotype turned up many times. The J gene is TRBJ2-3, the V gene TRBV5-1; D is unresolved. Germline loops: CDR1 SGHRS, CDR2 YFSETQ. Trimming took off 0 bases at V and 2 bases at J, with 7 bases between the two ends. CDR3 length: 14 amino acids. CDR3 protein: CASSLADITDTQYF. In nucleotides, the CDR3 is TGCGCCAGCAGCTTGGCAGACATCACAGATACGCAGTATTTT.

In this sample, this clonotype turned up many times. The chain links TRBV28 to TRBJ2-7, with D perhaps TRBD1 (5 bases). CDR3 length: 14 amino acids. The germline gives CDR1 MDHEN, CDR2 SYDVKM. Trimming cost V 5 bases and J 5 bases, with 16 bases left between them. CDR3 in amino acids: CASSPRQMGNEQYF. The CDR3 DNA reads TGTGCCAGCAGTCCTAGACAGATGGGCAACGAGCAGTACTTC.

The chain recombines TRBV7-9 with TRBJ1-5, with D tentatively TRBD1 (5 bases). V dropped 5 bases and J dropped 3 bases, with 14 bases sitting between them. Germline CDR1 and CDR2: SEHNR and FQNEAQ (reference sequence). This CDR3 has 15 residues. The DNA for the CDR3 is TGTGCCAGCAGCCCGGACACGGATTACAATCAGCCCCAGCATTTT. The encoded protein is CASSPDTDYNQPQHF. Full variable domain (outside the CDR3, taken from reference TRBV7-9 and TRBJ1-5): DTGVSQNPRHKITKRGQNVTFRCDPISEHNRLYWYRQTLGQGPEFLTYFQNEAQLEKSRLLSDRFSAERPKGSFSTLEIQRTEQGDSAMYLCASSPDTDYNQPQHFGDGTRLSIL.

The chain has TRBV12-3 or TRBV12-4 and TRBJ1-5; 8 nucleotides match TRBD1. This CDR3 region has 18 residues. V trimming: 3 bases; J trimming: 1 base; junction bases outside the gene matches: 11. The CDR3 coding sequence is TGTGCCAGCAGTTTGCACAGGGGGTTGAAAGGAAGCAATCAGCCCCAGCATTTT. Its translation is CASSLHRGLKGSNQPQHF.

This CDR3 reads CASSNGAGIRNIQYF. In nucleotides, the CDR3 is TGTGCCAGTAGTAACGGGGCCGGTATTCGGAACATTCAGTACTTC. The chain links TRBV19 to TRBJ2-4, with D perhaps matching TRBD1 or TRBD2 (5 bases each). With 4 bases removed from V and 7 bases from J, the gap between germline ends came to 17 bases. Germline V gives CDR1 LNHDA, CDR2 SQIVND (reference sequence). The CDR3 runs to 15 residues. The entire variable domain, with the rest obtained from reference TRBV19 and TRBJ2-4, is as follows: DGGITQSPKYLFRKEGQNVTLSCEQNLNHDAMYWYRQDPGQGLRLIYYSQIVNDFQKGDIAEGYSVSREKKESFPLTVTSAQKNPTAFYLCASSNGAGIRNIQYFGAGTRLSVL.

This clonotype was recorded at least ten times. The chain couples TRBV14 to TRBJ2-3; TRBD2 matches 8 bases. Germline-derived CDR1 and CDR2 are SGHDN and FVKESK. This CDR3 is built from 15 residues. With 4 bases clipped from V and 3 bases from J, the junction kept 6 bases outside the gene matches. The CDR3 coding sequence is TGTGCCAGCAGCCGCCAACTAGCGGCAACAGATACGCAGTATTTT. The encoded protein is CASSRQLAATDTQYF.

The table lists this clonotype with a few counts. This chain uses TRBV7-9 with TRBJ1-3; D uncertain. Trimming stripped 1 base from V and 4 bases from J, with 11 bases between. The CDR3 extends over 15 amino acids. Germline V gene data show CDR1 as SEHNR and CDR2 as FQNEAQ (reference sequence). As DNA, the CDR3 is TGTGCCAGCAGCTTAGGAACAGACCTAGGAAACACCATATATTTT. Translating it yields CASSLGTDLGNTIYF.

The CDR3 DNA sequence: TGTGCCAGCAGTACTAGGACAGGGGGCACAGATATGCAATATTTT. This codes for CASSTRTGGTDMQYF. This chain links TRBV12-3 or TRBV12-4 with TRBJ2-3, with 11 bases lining up with TRBD1. The junction had 16 bases not matched to a gene; V was cut back by 5 bases and J by 15 bases. This CDR3 spans 15 amino acids.

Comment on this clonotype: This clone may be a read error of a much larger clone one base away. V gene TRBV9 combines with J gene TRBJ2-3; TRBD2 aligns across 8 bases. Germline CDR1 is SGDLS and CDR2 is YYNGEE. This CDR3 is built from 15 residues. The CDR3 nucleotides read TGTGCCAACAGCGTAGTTCCCGGGGGGGGAGATACGCAGTATTTT. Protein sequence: CANSVVPGGGDTQYF.

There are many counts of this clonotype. CDR3 residues: CASSLTEFSNQPQHF. DNA of the CDR3: TGTGCCAGCAGTTTAACAGAGTTTAGCAATCAGCCCCAGCATTTT. The gene calls are TRBV12-3 or TRBV12-4 and TRBJ1-5; no definite D call. This CDR3 region has 15 residues. Between the trimmed V and J ends, which lost 2 bases and 0 bases, there was a span of 8 bases.

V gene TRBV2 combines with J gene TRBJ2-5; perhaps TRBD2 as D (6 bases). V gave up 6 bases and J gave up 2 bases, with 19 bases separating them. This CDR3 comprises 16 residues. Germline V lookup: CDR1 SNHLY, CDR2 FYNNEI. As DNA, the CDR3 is TGTGCCAGCAGCCTGGGGGTCGGTGGGGGGCAAGAGACCCAGTACTTC. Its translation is CASSLGVGGGQETQYF.

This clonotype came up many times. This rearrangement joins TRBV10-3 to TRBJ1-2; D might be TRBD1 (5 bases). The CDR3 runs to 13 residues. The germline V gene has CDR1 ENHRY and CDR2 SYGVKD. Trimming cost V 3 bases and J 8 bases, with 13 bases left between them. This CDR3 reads CAISDEYRLGYTF. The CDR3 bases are TGTGCCATCAGTGATGAGTACAGGCTCGGCTACACCTTC.

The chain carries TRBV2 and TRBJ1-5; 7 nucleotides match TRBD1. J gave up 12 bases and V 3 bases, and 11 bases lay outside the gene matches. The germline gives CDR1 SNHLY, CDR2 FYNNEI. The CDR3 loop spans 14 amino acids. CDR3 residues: CASSDGQAVGVQHF. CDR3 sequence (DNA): TGTGCCAGCAGTGATGGACAGGCGGTCGGGGTCCAGCATTTT. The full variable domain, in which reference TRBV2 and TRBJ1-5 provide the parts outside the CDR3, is EPEVTQTPSHQVTQMGQEVILRCVPISNHLYFYWYRQILGQKVEFLVSFYNNEISEKSEIFDDQFSVERPDGSNFTLKIRSTKLEDSAMYFCASSDGQAVGVQHFGDGTRLSIL.

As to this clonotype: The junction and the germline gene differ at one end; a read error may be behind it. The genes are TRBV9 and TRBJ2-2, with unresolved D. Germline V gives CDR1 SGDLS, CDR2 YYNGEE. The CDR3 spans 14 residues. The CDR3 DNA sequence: TGTGCCAGCAGGGATACAGTTAACACCGAGGAGCTGTTTTTT. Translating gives CASRDTVNTEELFF.

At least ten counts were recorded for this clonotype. CDR3 sequence (DNA): TGTGCCAGCAGCGATCTCGGGACAGGTTATTCTTATGGCTACACCTTC. Its translation is CASSDLGTGYSYGYTF. This chain joins TRBV12-3 or TRBV12-4 and TRBJ1-2; 8 nucleotides line up with TRBD1. V lost 6 bases, J lost 5 bases, and 14 bases stayed unmatched. The CDR3 length is 16 residues.

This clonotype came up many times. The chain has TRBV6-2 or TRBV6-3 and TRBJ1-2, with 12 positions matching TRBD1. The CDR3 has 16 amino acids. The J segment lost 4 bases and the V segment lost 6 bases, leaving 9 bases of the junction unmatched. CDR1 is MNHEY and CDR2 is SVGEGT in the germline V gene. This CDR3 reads CASSNRDRGRVYGYTF. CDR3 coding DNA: TGTGCCAGCAGCAACCGGGACAGGGGGCGCGTCTATGGCTACACCTTC.

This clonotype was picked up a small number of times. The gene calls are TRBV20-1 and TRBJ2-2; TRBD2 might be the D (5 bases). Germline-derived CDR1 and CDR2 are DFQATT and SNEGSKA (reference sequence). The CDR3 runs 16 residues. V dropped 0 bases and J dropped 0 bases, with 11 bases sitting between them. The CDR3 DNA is TGCAGTGCTAGAGATCTTCAGCGGCCGAACACCGGGGAGCTGTTTTTT. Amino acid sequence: CSARDLQRPNTGELFF.